The entry below gives a single T cell receptor beta chain sequence along with its context. Its specific antigen is unknown. Base quality data are lacking; no much larger clone is found one base away. Using the deep immunoSEQ assay, multiplex PCR amplified TCR CDR3 regions from genomic DNA. Genomic DNA extracted from each cell subset was distributed evenly over all wells of several immunoSEQ 96-well plates, and each plate served as one replicate. Each replicate PCR for sorted subsets received about 180 ng genomic DNA, equal to around 32,000 T cell genomes. Purified libraries were quantified with a Qubit 3.0 fluorometer, sized on a Bioanalyzer 2100, and re-quantified with the KAPA Library Quantification kit. A separate single-read 150-cycle Illumina NextSeq 550 flow cell was used to sequence each immunoSEQ 96-well plate. Per the original workflow: Because only junctional sequences without quality scores were contained in the immunoSEQ output, filtering matching that applied to full-length reads could not be performed. To assign V/J genes and CDR3, sequences were annotated against IMGT germline references using PyIR, a Python wrapper for IgBLAST v1.9. Reads with weak V/J assignments (E-value above 1e-6), missing CDR3, stop codons, out-of-frame junctions, or ambiguous translated residues were removed. V3J clonotypes were defined by identical inferred V gene, J gene, and CDR3 amino acid sequence. To compute the percentage overlap between repertoires, the number of shared unique clonotypes was divided by the size of the smaller repertoire. RTK rarefaction, the Chao1 estimator, and Recon v2.1 estimates of unobserved clonotypes were used to assess repertoire richness. Generation probabilities for all TCRbeta clonotypes obtained by the gDNA method from several donors were computed using OLGA. In TCRdb, the immuneACCESS table is reduced to in-frame sequences with V and J assigned. These tables do not hold every clone; where another copy was compared, an unresolved V gene accounts for under half, and the others remain unexplained. V and J calls and clone size come straight from that table; D and trimming were deduced from the DNA. This sample holds hundreds of thousands of clones; around 72% were observed only once. The ten largest clones take up 1.5% to 2% of the sample.

The germline V gene (reference sequence) gives CDR1 as LNHDA and CDR2 as SQIVND. The CDR3 measures 17 amino acids from cysteine to phenylalanine. The CDR3 DNA has 51 bases and is translated from base 1. Germline trimming: 3 bases from V, 6 bases from J; junction bases outside gene matches: 12. The donors were healthy, HIV-negative adults who had no recently reported acute infections or vaccinations. Only Caucasian adults living in Nashville, Tennessee, USA were represented among the donors. CD4+ T cells were enriched through magnetic negative selection, after which naive cells were positively selected on CD45RA and the remaining negative fraction served as the memory subset. Blood was collected by leukapheresis, and PBMCs were isolated by Ficoll-Histopaque density gradient centrifugation and then cryopreserved in liquid nitrogen vapor phase. Analytical flow cytometry was used to check the purity and quantity of every magnetically sorted T cell population. Genomic DNA was isolated from every sorted fraction and measured by UV absorbance on a Nanodrop 2000c.

The data originate from a study of shared clonotypes between healthy human individuals (dated by TCRdb to the early 2020s). The study in broad terms: The cohort comprised a couple of women and a few men aged 18 to 49 years. For each donor, CD4 naive and CD4 memory were each run on three plates, CD8 naive on two plates, and CD8 memory on one plate. To estimate repertoire size and how much clonotype sharing occurs between individuals, the study deeply sequenced the blood TCR repertoires of roughly 5 healthy adults. To increase sequencing depth and limit assay-specific biases, different laboratories used diverse techniques to prepare libraries and sequence TCR repertoires. Per donor, leukapheresis produced somewhere between about 0.94 and 9.5 billion PBMCs. Summary of the overall study and its limitations: Clonotypes shared by all four sorted-subset donors showed higher generation probabilities than non-shared clonotypes. Pairwise subsampling led to the expectation that sequencing depth would affect the degree of clonotype sharing among donors. Sampling was restricted to blood, and TCR repertoires in tissues likely differ from the TCR repertoires found in blood. Because the study included only a small number of donors, the genetic and exposure-history diversity represented was limited. Incomplete sequencing was indicated by rarefaction of sorted-subset datasets, despite the large sequencing depth. Sharing across a few donors was observed for approximately 5% of naive CD4, 3.5% of naive CD8, over 2% of memory CD4, and about 0.38% of memory CD8 clonotypes. Estimated clonotype richness was generally larger for naive than for memory subsets.

The sequence was collected from a woman in her 30s in good health. Sequenced sample: memory CD4+ T cells sorted from blood. In light of the paper, this sample's cell subset or site label describes: CD45RA-negative fraction. Here the chain combines TRBV19 and TRBJ2-3; TRBD2 matches 10 bases in the middle. The nucleotide sequence reads TGTGCCAGTAGTATTTCAACGGGACTAGCGTTTCAGGATACGCAGTATTTT. It translates as CASSISTGLAFQDTQYF.